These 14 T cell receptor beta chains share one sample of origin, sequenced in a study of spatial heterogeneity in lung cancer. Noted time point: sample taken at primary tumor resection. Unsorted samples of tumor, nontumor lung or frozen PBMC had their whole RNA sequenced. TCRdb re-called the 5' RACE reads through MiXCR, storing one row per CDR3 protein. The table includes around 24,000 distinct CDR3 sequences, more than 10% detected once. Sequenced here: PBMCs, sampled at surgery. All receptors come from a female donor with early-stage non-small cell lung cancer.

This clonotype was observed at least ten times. The CDR3 loop reads CSASRVTGGGPQPQHF. The CDR3 DNA follows: TGCAGTGCTAGTCGGGTAACGGGAGGGGGCCCCCAGCCCCAGCATTTT. This chain links TRBV20-1 with TRBJ1-5, with 7 bases lining up with TRBD1. The CDR3 loop spans 16 amino acids. Germline CDR1 reads DFQATT; CDR2 reads SNEGSKA (reference sequence). Unmatched junction bases numbered 15, after V lost 3 bases and J lost 7 bases.

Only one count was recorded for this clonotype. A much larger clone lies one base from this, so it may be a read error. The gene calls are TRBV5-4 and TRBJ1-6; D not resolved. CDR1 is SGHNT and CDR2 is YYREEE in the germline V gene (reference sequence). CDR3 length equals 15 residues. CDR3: CASRSGSSYNPPLHF. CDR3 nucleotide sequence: TGTGCCAGCAGATCGGGAAGCTCCTATAATCCACCCCTCCACTTT.

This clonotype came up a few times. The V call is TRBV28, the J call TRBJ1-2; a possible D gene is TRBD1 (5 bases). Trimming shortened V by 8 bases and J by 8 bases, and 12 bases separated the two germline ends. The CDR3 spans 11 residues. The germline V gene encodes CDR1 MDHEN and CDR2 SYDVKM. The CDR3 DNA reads TGTGCCAGCGGGACCGGTGTCGGCTACACCTTC. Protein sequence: CASGTGVGYTF.

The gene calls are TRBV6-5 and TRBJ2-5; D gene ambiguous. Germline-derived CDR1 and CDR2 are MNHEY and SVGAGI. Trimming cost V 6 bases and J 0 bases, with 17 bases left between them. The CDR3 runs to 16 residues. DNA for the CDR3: TGTGCCAGCAGCCGCGCCTCTCAATGGTACCAAGAGACCCAGTACTTC. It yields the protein CASSRASQWYQETQYF.

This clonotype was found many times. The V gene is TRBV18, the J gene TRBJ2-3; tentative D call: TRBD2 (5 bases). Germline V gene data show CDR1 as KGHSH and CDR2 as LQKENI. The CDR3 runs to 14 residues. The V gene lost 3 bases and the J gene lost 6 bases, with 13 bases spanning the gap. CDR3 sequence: CASSPSGPKDTQYF. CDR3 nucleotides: TGTGCCAGCTCACCGAGCGGTCCGAAGGATACGCAGTATTTT. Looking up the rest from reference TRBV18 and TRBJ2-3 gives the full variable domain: NAGVMQNPRHLVRRRGQEARLRCSPMKGHSHVYWYRQLPEEGLKFMVYLQKENIIDESGMPKERFSAEFPKEGPSILRIQQVVRGDSAAYFCASSPSGPKDTQYFGPGTRLTVL.

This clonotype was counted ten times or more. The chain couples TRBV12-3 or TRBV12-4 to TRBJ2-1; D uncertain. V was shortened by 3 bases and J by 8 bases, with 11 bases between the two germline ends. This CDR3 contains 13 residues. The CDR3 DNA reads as TGTGCCAGCAGTTTGTCGGCAGTTGATGAGCAGTTCTTC. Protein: CASSLSAVDEQFF.

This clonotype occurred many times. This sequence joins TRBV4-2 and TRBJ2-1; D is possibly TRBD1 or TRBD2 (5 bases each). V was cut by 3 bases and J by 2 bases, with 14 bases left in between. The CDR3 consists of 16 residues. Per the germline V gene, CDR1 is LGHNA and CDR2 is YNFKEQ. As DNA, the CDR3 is TGTGCCAGCAGCCAGGGCGAGGGGTCGACCTACAATGAGCAGTTCTTC. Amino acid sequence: CASSQGEGSTYNEQFF.

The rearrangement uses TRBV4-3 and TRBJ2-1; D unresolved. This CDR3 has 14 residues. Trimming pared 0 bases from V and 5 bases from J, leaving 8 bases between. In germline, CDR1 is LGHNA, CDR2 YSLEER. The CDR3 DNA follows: TGCGCCAGCAGCCAAGATTGGGTAAACAATGAGCAGTTCTTC. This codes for CASSQDWVNNEQFF.

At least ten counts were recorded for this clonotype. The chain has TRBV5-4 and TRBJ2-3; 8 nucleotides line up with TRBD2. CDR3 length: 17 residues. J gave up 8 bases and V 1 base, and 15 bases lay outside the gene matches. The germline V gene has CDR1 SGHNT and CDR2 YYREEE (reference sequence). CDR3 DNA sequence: TGTGCCAGCAGCTTGCCTCCCGGGCGGGGGGCCGCGTTTACGCAGTATTTT. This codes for CASSLPPGRGAAFTQYF.

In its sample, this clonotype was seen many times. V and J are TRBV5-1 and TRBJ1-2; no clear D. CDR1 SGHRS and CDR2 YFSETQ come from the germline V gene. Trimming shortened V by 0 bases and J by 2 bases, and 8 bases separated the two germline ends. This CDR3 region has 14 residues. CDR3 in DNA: TGCGCCAGCAGCTTGGACAGATTAAACTATGGCTACACCTTC. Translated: CASSLDRLNYGYTF.

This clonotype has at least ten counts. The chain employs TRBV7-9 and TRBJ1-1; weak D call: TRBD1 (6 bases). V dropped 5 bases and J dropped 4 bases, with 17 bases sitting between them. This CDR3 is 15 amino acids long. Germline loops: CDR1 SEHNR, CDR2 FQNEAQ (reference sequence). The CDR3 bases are TGTGCCAGCAGCCTTAAAGGGGGTGCTGGCACTGAAGCTTTCTTT. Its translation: CASSLKGGAGTEAFF.

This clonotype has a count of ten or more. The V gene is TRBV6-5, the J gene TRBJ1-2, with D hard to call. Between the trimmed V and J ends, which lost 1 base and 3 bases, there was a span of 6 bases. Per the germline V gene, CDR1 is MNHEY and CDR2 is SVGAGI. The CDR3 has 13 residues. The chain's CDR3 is CASSYLGYYGYTF. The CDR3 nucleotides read TGTGCCAGCAGTTACTTGGGGTACTATGGCTACACCTTC.

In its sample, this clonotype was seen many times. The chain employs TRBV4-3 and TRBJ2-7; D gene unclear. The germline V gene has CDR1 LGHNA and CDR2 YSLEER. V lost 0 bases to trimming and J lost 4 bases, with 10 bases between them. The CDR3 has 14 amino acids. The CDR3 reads CASSQDWRSYEQYF. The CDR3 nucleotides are TGCGCCAGCAGCCAAGATTGGAGAAGTTACGAGCAGTACTTC.

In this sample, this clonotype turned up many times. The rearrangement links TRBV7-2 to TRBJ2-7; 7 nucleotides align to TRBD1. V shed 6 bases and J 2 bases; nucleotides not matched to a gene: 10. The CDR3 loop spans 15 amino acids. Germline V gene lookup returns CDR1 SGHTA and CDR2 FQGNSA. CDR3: CASSLIRDSTYEQYF. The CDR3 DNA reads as TGTGCCAGCAGTCTAATCCGGGACAGCACCTACGAGCAGTACTTC.